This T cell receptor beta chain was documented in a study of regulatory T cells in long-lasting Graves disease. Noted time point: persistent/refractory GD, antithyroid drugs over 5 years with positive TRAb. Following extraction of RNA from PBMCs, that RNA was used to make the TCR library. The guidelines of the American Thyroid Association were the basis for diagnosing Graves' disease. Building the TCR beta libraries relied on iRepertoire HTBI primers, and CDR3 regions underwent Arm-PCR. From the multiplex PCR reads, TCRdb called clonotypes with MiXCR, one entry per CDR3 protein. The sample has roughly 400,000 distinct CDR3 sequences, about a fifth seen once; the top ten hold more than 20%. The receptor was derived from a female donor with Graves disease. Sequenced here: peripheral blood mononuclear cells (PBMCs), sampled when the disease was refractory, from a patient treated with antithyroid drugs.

CDR3 residues: CASSYWTGSEQYF. The DNA for the CDR3 is TGTGCCAGCAGTTACTGGACAGGGAGCGAGCAGTACTTC. This chain uses TRBV6-5 with TRBJ2-7, with TRBD1 identical over 8 bases. J lost 6 bases, V lost 1 base, and 2 bases had no gene match. The CDR3 covers 13 residues. Germline CDR1 is MNHEY and CDR2 is SVGAGI.